Each of the 10 T cell receptor beta chains below was sequenced from the same sample in a study of blood T cell repertoires in COVID-19. Profiled with immunoSEQ multiplex PCR; TCRdb holds only in-frame clones, not every one. This repertoire shows some 91,000 clones, over 75% found once; its top ten account for 6.5% to 9%. Sequencing was done on a sample of peripheral blood. The receptors here all came from a man aged 70 or older with acute or convalescent COVID-19.

The chain combines TRBV4-1 with TRBJ2-7; 9 bases agree with TRBD1. CDR1 and CDR2 (germline): MGHRA, YSYEKL. Unmatched junction bases numbered 8, after V lost 4 bases and J lost 4 bases. The CDR3 is 15 residues long. DNA for the CDR3: TGCGCCAGCAGCCCTCTGACAGGGGGACTGTACGAGCAGTACTTC. Amino acids: CASSPLTGGLYEQYF.

The chain combines TRBV7-2 with TRBJ2-5; 8 bases are shared with TRBD2. The CDR3 length is 18 residues. V shed 3 bases and J 1 base; nucleotides not matched to a gene: 13. CDR1 and CDR2 (germline): SGHTA, FQGNSA. This chain's CDR3 is CASSLLVIKRGFQETQYF. CDR3 DNA sequence: TGTGCCAGCAGCTTGTTGGTGATCAAGCGGGGGTTCCAAGAGACCCAGTACTTC.

This clone was recorded a few times. The chain carries TRBV28 and TRBJ1-2; D not resolved. CDR3 length equals 13 residues. Looked up from germline, CDR1 is MDHEN and CDR2 is SYDVKM. The germline V and J ends were trimmed by 4 bases and 6 bases, with 12 bases remaining between them. CDR3 sequence (DNA): TGTGCCAGCAGTTCTCGGATGGGCAATGGCTACACCTTC. It is translated as CASSSRMGNGYTF.

The chain has TRBV6-2 or TRBV6-3 and TRBJ2-3; tentative D call: TRBD2 (7 bases). Germline V lookup: CDR1 MNHEY, CDR2 SVGEGT. Trimming took 4 bases from V and 2 from J, leaving 13 bases between them. The CDR3 contains 15 residues. CDR3 bases: TGTGCCAGCAGTTCCGGGGGGCGGGACACAGATACGCAGTATTTT. This encodes CASSSGGRDTDTQYF.

The CDR3 is CATSRRTGTTNEKLFF. As DNA, the CDR3 is TGTGCCACCAGCCGTCGGACAGGGACAACTAATGAAAAACTGTTTTTT. The V and J genes are TRBV15 and TRBJ1-4, with TRBD1 matching 8 bases. CDR3 length equals 16 residues. V was clipped by 5 bases and J by 0 bases; unmatched bases: 5. Germline V gene data show CDR1 as LNHNV and CDR2 as YYDKDF (reference sequence).

The rearrangement joins TRBV5-5 to TRBJ1-1, with D unresolved. Germline V gene sequence: CDR1 SGHKS, CDR2 YYEKEE (reference sequence). V lost 4 bases, J lost 5 bases, and 15 bases lay in between. This CDR3 has 14 residues. In DNA, the CDR3 is TGTGCCAGCAGCCCAAATTCGCCGGGAACTGAAGCTTTCTTT. It yields the protein CASSPNSPGTEAFF.

Here the CDR3 DNA reads TGTGCCAGCAGGAGGGGGGCCGGGACAGGGGATATGGTCTACGAGCAGTACGTC. Protein: CASRRGAGTGDMVYEQYV. This chain joins TRBV27 and TRBJ2-7; 10 nucleotides match TRBD1. The CDR3 runs to 18 residues. The germline gives CDR1 MNHEY, CDR2 SMNVEV (reference sequence). V dropped 6 bases and J dropped 3; count of bases not matched to a gene: 17.

The chain carries TRBV5-1 and TRBJ2-3, with a possible D match to TRBD2 (6 bases). CDR1 and CDR2 from the germline V gene are SGHRS and YFSETQ. V was trimmed by 5 bases and J by 4 bases, leaving 17 bases between them. This CDR3 comprises 15 residues. CDR3 nucleotide sequence: TGCGCCAGCAGGGCGGGGATACGGTCCCCAGATACGCAGTATTTT. Residues: CASRAGIRSPDTQYF.

The J gene is TRBJ2-7, the V gene TRBV19; possibly TRBD1 for D (5 bases). CDR3 length: 13 amino acids. Germline values: CDR1 LNHDA, CDR2 SQIVND (reference sequence). Trimming took 3 bases from V and 4 from J, leaving 10 bases between them. CDR3 region: CASSIAAGYEQYV. For the CDR3, the DNA is TGTGCCAGTAGTATTGCGGCAGGGTACGAGCAGTACGTC.

The chain carries TRBV7-8 and TRBJ2-1, with 9 bases fitting TRBD2. The CDR3 consists of 16 residues. The germline CDR1 and CDR2 sequences are SGHVS and FQNEAQ. V lost 0 bases to trimming and J lost 8 bases; unmatched junction nucleotides: 8. This CDR3 reads CASSLAPEREVDEQFF. The CDR3 DNA reads TGTGCCAGCAGCTTAGCGCCCGAGCGGGAGGTCGATGAGCAGTTCTTC.